This T cell receptor beta chain is drawn from a study of immune cell composition in non-small cell lung cancer. Study-level information: Lung adenocarcinoma or squamous carcinoma made up most tumours. Overall study results and limits: Squamous carcinomas (roughly 80%) more often had tumour-associated clones >0.5% than adenocarcinomas (roughly 33%). In adenocarcinoma, maximal tumour-associated clone frequency tracked TIL tumour reactivity.

CDR3 size: 14 residues. Trimming removed 4 bases from V and 4 bases from J; junction bases left unmatched: 4. In germline, CDR1 is SGHRS, CDR2 YFSETQ. Note on this clone: The antigen remains unidentified.

Normal lung sampling was at least 3 cm from the tumour, as distant as possible. Genomic DNA came from frozen unsorted single-cell suspensions. Profiling relied on immunoSEQ multiplex PCR, and the TCRdb table lists in-frame clones only, not all of them. The sample shows some 4,900 clones, 72% of them seen only once. V is TRBV5-1 and J is TRBJ1-4, with TRBD1 identical over 7 bases. The origin of this receptor is a human donor with non-small cell lung cancer. Sample: non-adjacent lung tissue. For the CDR3, the DNA is TGCGCCAGCAGCCAGGGGGACAGTAATGAAAAACTGTTTTTT. Its protein product is CASSQGDSNEKLFF.